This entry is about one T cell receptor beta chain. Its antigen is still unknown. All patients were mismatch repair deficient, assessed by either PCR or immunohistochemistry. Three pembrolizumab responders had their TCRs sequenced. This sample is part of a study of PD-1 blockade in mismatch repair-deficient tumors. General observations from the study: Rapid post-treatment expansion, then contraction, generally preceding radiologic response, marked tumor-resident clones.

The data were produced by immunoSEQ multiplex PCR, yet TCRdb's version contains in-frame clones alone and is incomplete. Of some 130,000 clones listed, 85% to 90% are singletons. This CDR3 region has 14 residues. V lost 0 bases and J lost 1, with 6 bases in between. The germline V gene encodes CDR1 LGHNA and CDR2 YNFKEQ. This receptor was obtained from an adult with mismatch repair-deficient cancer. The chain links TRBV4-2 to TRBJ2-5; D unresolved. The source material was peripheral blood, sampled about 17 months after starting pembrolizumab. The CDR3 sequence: CASSQDLAQETQYF. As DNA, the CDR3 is TGTGCCAGCAGCCAAGATTTGGCCCAAGAGACCCAGTACTTC.